Sequencing of this TCR beta chain was carried out in a study of T cell responses to AZD1222 COVID-19 vaccine. Details on this clone: What it recognizes is unknown.

Profiled with immunoSEQ multiplex PCR; TCRdb holds only in-frame clones, not every one. This sample has tens of thousands of clones; approximately 80% occur once, and the top ten carry 5% to 6%. CDR3 length equals 15 residues. The germline V gene encodes CDR1 LGHDT and CDR2 YNNKEL (reference sequence). V was pared by 3 bases and J by 1 base, with 13 bases between. Notes on the study in general: A mostly white British donor set with more females was recruited, and clonal diversity was possibly underestimated.

The TCR sequence derives from an adult in good health. The J gene is TRBJ2-7, the V gene TRBV3-1 (or the pseudogene TRBV3-2); D not resolved. Sequences were derived from peripheral blood, sampled on day 0 of AZD1222 vaccination. The CDR3 sequence is CASSHSSWASYEQYF. The DNA of the CDR3 is TGTGCCAGCAGCCATAGTAGCTGGGCTTCCTACGAGCAGTACTTC.